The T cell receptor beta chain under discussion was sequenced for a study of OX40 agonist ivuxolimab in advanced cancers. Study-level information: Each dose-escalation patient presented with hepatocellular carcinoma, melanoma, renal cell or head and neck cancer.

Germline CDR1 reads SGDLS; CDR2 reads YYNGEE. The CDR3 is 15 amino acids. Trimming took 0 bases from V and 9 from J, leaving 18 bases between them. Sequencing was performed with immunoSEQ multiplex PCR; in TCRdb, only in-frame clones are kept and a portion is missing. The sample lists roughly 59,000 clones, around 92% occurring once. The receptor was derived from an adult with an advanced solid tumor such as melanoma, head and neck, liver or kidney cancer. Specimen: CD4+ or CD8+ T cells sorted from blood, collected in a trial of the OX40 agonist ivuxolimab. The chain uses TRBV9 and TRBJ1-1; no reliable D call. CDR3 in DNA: TGTGCCAGCAGCGTAGCGGTTTTAGTCGAGCCCAAAGCTTTCTTT. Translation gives CASSVAVLVEPKAFF.